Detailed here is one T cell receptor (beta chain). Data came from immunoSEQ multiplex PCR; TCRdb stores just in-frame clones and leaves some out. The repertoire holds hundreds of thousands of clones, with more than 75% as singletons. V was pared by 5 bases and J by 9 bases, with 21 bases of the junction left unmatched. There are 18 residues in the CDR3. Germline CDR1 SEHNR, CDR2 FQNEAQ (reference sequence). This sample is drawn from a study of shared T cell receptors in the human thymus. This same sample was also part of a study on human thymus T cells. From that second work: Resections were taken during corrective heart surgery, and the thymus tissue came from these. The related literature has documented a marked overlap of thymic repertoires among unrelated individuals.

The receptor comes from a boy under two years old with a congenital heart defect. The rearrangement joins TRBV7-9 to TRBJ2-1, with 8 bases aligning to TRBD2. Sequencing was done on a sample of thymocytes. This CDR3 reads CASSQARWGPREVREQFF. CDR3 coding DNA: TGTGCCAGCAGCCAGGCCCGTTGGGGGCCGCGGGAGGTGCGTGAGCAGTTCTTC.